The entry below gives a single T cell receptor beta chain sequence along with its context. Its antigen is unidentified. This specimen belongs to a study of blood T cells in healthy people across ages. Study-wide points: Higher diversity, along with more naive CD4+ cells, distinguished long-lived donors from aged donors. Without sorted subsets, naive and antigen-experienced compartments could not be conclusively compared.

V dropped 0 bases and J dropped 0 bases, with 10 bases sitting between them. The germline V gene encodes CDR1 LGHNA and CDR2 YSLEER. The CDR3 loop spans 16 amino acids. Then a second PCR, running about 6 to 11 cycles, was carried out with a sample-barcoded 5' primer and a J-beta primer mix. Paired-end reads containing CDR3 totaled no fewer than 3 million for each sample. Each CDR3 protein gets one entry after TCRdb re-called the 5' RACE reads with MiXCR. The data show some 940,000 distinct CDR3 sequences, about 27% seen once. These data also formed part of another study, on T cells of mothers and their children.

This TCR came from a woman aged 40 to 55 in good health. Sample: blood. This chain connects TRBV4-3 to TRBJ2-3; maybe TRBD1 (5 bases). Here the CDR3 reads CASSQDHRISTDTQYF. The CDR3 nucleotides are TGCGCCAGCAGCCAAGATCACAGGATTAGCACAGATACGCAGTATTTT.